This TCR beta chain was obtained from a study of circulating CD8 cells and anti-PD-1 response in melanoma. General study results and limits: At M1, fewer than 8% of TRB clonotypes appeared in multiple subsets.

Four subsets defined by PD-1 and/or TIGIT were sorted from live CD3+CD8+TCRalphabeta+ cells. J was trimmed by 9 bases and V by 2 bases; bases with no gene match: 6. Germline CDR1 reads MNHEY; CDR2 reads SMNVEV (reference sequence). The CDR3 covers 16 residues. TCR libraries were prepared from about 15 ng of total RNA with the QIAseq Immune Repertoire TCR panel. TCRdb processed the reads anew with MiXCR; each CDR3 protein has one entry. The top ten clones hold approximately 53% of a sample with roughly 1,100 distinct CDR3 sequences, 9.5% to 13% of them seen once. By sample fraction, this clonotype is medium-sized (0.01 to 0.1%). Its antigen is not known.

The TCR comes from a human donor with melanoma. The J gene is TRBJ2-1, the V gene TRBV27; 14 bases are a match to TRBD2. The sample consisted of CD8+ T cells from PBMCs, taken at baseline or after one month of anti-PD-1 therapy (not recorded which). The DNA for the CDR3 is TGTGCCAGCAGTTTAGCGACTAGCGGGGGGGCAGGTGAGCAGTTCTTC. It encodes CASSLATSGGAGEQFF.